The subject of this entry is one T cell receptor (beta chain). The source of the sample is a study of blood T cell repertoires in COVID-19. Source study methods: Amplification of reference gene primers was used by the study to estimate nucleated cell counts. The data were produced by immunoSEQ multiplex PCR, yet TCRdb's version contains in-frame clones alone and is incomplete. That table supplies the V and J calls and clone size; D and trimming were determined from the DNA. The data show some 160,000 clones, just under 80% seen once. The CDR3 consists of 14 residues. Trimming took 5 bases from V and 7 from J, leaving 17 bases between them. The germline V gene has CDR1 KGHDR and CDR2 SFDVKD.

The gene calls are TRBV24-1 and TRBJ2-7, with a possible D match to TRBD1 (7 bases). The sequenced sample was peripheral blood. The TCR comes from a woman of 80 years or more with acute or convalescent COVID-19. The CDR3 reads CATSADREVSEQYF. The CDR3 coding sequence is TGTGCCACCAGTGCCGACAGGGAGGTTTCTGAGCAGTACTTC.